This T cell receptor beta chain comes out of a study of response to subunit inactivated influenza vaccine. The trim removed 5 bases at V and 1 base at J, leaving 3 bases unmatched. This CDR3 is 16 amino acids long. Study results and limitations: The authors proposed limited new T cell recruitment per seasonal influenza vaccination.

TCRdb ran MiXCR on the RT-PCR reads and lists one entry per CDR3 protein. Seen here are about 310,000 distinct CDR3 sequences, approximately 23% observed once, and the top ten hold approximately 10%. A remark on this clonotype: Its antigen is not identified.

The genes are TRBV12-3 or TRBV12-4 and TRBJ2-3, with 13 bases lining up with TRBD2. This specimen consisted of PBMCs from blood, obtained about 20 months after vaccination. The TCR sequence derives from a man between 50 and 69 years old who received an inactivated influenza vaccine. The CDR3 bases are TGTGCCAGCAGTACAGGGACTAGCGGGGGCACAGATACGCAGTATTTT. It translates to CASSTGTSGGTDTQYF.